These 19 T cell receptor beta chains came from one sample sequenced in a study of CD8+ T cells in alopecia areata. A panel of CD4, CD8alpha, NKG2D, NKG2ACE and other markers served to sort pooled cutaneous lymph node cells. Isolated RNA was reverse transcribed into cDNA used as the sequencing template. Some clones are missing from TCRdb's copy, which holds only in-frame ones; the method was immunoSEQ multiplex PCR. Singletons are absent from the sample, which has 200,000 to 300,000 clones. Material: CD4+ T cells sorted from a lymph node. These receptors were taken from a C3H/HeJ mouse with alopecia areata. This strain's MHC haplotype is H2-k.

Regarding this clone: Genes and germline are mouse. CDR3 region: CASSDIGGSAETLYF. The part of the CDR3 DNA that was read is TGTGCCAGCAGTGATATTGGGGGTAGTGCAGAA. J is TRBJ2-3 and V is TRBV13-3; a possible D gene is TRBD2 (6 bases). Coverage ceases 4 residues before the CDR3 finishes, and the germline J gene fills in the end. V was cut by 1 base and J by 0 bases, with 9 bases left in between. CDR1 is NNHDY and CDR2 is SYVADS in the germline V gene. The CDR3 runs 15 residues.

A few counts support this clone. These gene names are mouse names. The read is 4 residues too short to cover the CDR3 end, so that end is filled in from the germline J gene. The chain recombines TRBV13-2 with TRBJ1-2, with D perhaps matching TRBD1 (5 bases). The CDR3 extends over 15 amino acids. CDR1 and CDR2 from the germline V gene are NNHNN and SYGAGS (reference sequence). V was shortened by 4 bases and J by 0 bases, with 13 bases between the two germline ends. Partial CDR3 DNA: TGTGCCAGCGGTCTTTCAGGGAGGGCAAACTCC. This gives the protein CASGLSGRANS. The entire CDR3 reads CASGLSGRANSDYTF.

The table lists this clone with a few counts. Gene names are the mouse ones. With the read ending 3 residues before the CDR3 end, the germline J gene is used to fill in that end. The rearrangement uses TRBV19 and TRBJ1-6, with TRBD1 matching over 8 bases. TRBJ1-6 is filed as an ORF, its function uncertain. This CDR3 has 14 residues. With V trimmed by 3 bases and J by 9 bases, 5 bases remained unmatched. Per the germline V gene, CDR1 is FNHDT and CDR2 is SITEND (reference sequence). The sequenced part of the CDR3 DNA is TGTGCCAGCAGTAAGGACAGGGAGGGTTCGCCC. It specifies CASSKDREGSP. The entire CDR3 protein reads CASSKDREGSPLYF.

This clone was detected a few times. Germline and genes here are mouse. The CDR3 end is not reached by the read, which stops 4 residues before it; the germline J gene fills it in. The sample has other DNA sequences that encode this CDR3 too. The chain recombines TRBV5 with TRBJ1-2; perhaps TRBD1 as D (5 bases). From germline, CDR1 is LGHNA and CDR2 YNLKQL (reference sequence). The CDR3 loop spans 14 amino acids. Trimming left V 4 bases short and J 0 bases short, with 9 bases between. The CDR3: CASSPQGANSDYTF. The sequenced part of the CDR3 DNA is TGTGCCAGCAGCCCCCAGGGAGCAAACTCC.

This clone was found a few times. Gene names are the mouse ones. The read falls 4 residues short of the CDR3 end, and the missing part is taken from the germline J gene. This CDR3 is also generated by other DNA sequences in the sample. V is TRBV5 and J is TRBJ2-1, with TRBD2 matching 11 bases. J was trimmed by 0 bases and V by 4 bases; bases with no gene match: 2. Germline V lookup: CDR1 LGHNA, CDR2 YNLKQL (reference sequence). The CDR3 loop spans 16 amino acids. CDR3 region: CASSPGLGGNYAEQFF. CDR3 DNA (partial): TGTGCCAGCAGCCCCGGACTGGGGGGTAACTATGCT.

In this sample, this clone turned up a few times. Gene names denote mouse genes. The read comes to an end 4 residues before the CDR3 does, leaving the germline J gene to fill in the end. The chain recombines TRBV13-1 with TRBJ2-5, with TRBD1 as a possible D gene (6 bases). CDR3 length equals 14 residues. From germline, CDR1 is NSHNY and CDR2 SYGAGN. CDR3 DNA, as far as it was read: TGTGCCAGCAGTGAATACAGGGAAGAAGAC. As protein: CASSEYREED. Given in full, the CDR3 is CASSEYREEDTQYF.

Only a few counts were recorded for this clone. Gene and germline names: mouse. The read terminates 4 residues before the CDR3 end, so the remaining end is supplied by the germline J gene. Other DNA sequences in this specimen translate into the identical CDR3. The chain couples TRBV13-2 to TRBJ2-2; 10 bases map to TRBD1. CDR1 NNHNN and CDR2 SYGAGS come from the germline V gene (reference sequence). J was trimmed by 3 bases and V by 0 bases; bases with no gene match: 2. This CDR3 has 16 amino acids. CDR3 region: CASGDAGTGDTGQLYF. The covered CDR3 bases are TGTGCCAGCGGTGATGCAGGGACAGGGGACACCGGG.

A remark on this clone: Gene names refer to mouse genes. The CDR3 goes on 4 residues after the read ends, and that part is filled in from the germline J gene. The V call is TRBV13-1, the J call TRBJ2-7; TRBD2 might be the D (6 bases). The CDR3 is 14 residues long. Germline CDR1 NSHNY, CDR2 SYGAGN. V was shortened by 0 bases and J by 1 base, with 8 bases between the two germline ends. CDR3 loop: CASSDDLGSYEQYF. The CDR3 DNA, read in part, is TGTGCCAGCAGTGATGATCTGGGGTCCTAT.

Comments on this clone: This may be a read error: a much more frequent sequence differs by one nucleotide. These gene names are mouse names. The read ends 4 residues early relative to the CDR3; the germline J gene fills the gap. In the same sample, other DNA sequences code for this CDR3. The J gene is TRBJ2-1, the V gene TRBV13-3, with TRBD2 identical over 8 bases. Germline CDR1 is NNHDY and CDR2 is SYVADS. The CDR3 has 15 amino acids. Germline trimming cut 2 bases from V and 1 base from J; bases unmatched to any gene: 2. The CDR3 protein is CASSDAGGNYAEQFF. The sequenced part of the CDR3 DNA is TGTGCCAGCAGTGACGCTGGGGGGAACTATGCT.

The table lists this clone with a few counts. Mouse gene names and germline throughout. The CDR3 end lies 4 residues beyond the end of the read and is filled in from the germline J gene. The chain is built from TRBV13-1 and TRBJ2-3; 12 bases agree with TRBD1. With V trimmed by 5 bases and J by 3 bases, 4 bases remained unmatched. Germline CDR1 and CDR2: NSHNY and SYGAGN. CDR3 length equals 15 residues. CDR3 sequence: CASRLGTGGAETLYF. The sequenced CDR3 bases are TGTGCCAGCAGACTCGGGACAGGGGGCGCAGAA.

This clone came up a few times. The gene names here belong to mouse. The read falls 3 residues short of the CDR3 end, and the missing part is taken from the germline J gene. The chain recombines TRBV13-3 with TRBJ1-6, with D uncertain. TRBJ1-6 is sorted into the ORF group, with uncertain function. The ends were cut back, 5 bases at V and 3 bases at J, with 6 bases in the middle. The CDR3 runs 13 residues. Germline CDR1 NNHDY, CDR2 SYVADS. The CDR3 sequence is CASRQNYNSPLYF. The covered CDR3 bases are TGTGCCAGCAGGCAGAACTATAATTCGCCC.

Points on this clone: The gene symbols are mouse symbols. The CDR3 extends 4 residues past the end of the read, so its final part is completed from the germline J gene. Other DNA sequences in this sample translate to the same CDR3. This rearrangement joins TRBV1 to TRBJ2-5; D is perhaps TRBD1 (6 bases). Germline V CDR1 and CDR2: NSQYPW, LRSPGD (reference sequence). The CDR3 runs 15 residues. V was cut by 6 bases and J by 3 bases, with 16 bases left in between. The covered CDR3 bases are TGCACCTGCAGCGCACCGACAGGAGGGCAAGAC. It codes for CTCSAPTGGQD. Given in full, the CDR3 is CTCSAPTGGQDTQYF.

There are a few counts of this clone. The gene names here belong to mouse. The CDR3 end lies 4 residues beyond the end of the read and is filled in from the germline J gene. The chain carries TRBV13-3 and TRBJ2-5; weak D call: TRBD2 (6 bases). V was shortened by 5 bases and J by 1 base, with 11 bases between the two germline ends. This CDR3 is 14 amino acids long. The germline V gene encodes CDR1 NNHDY and CDR2 SYVADS. CDR3 DNA, as far as it was read: TGTGCCAGCAGAACCACTGGGTACCAAGAC. Translation: CASRTTGYQD. The CDR3, in full, reads CASRTTGYQDTQYF.

This clone was observed a few times. Gene names follow the mouse nomenclature. Sequencing ends 4 residues short of the CDR3 end; the germline J gene provides the rest. The chain links TRBV19 to TRBJ2-2; D is unresolved. The germline gives CDR1 FNHDT, CDR2 SITEND (reference sequence). V lost 6 bases and J 1 base, leaving 10 bases between the germline ends. The CDR3 runs to 14 residues. CDR3 sequence reads: CASTAKGNTGQLYF. The sequenced part of the CDR3 DNA is TGTGCCAGCACCGCCAAGGGAAACACCGGG.

Turning to this clone: Genes and germline are mouse. The read stops 4 residues short of the end of the CDR3; the missing end is completed from the germline J gene. The V and J genes are TRBV5 and TRBJ2-7; 10 nucleotides agree with TRBD1. With V trimmed by 4 bases and J by 3 bases, 9 bases remained unmatched. CDR1 and CDR2 (germline): LGHNA, YNLKQL (reference sequence). The CDR3 is 16 amino acids. This chain's CDR3 is CASSPQWGQGFYEQYF. Partial CDR3 DNA: TGTGCCAGCAGCCCCCAGTGGGGACAGGGGTTCTAT.

For this clone: All gene names here are mouse names. The sequenced part of the CDR3 DNA is TGTGCCAGCAGCCAAGGGACAGATGCAAACTCC. Its translation is CASSQGTDANS. The complete CDR3 reads CASSQGTDANSDYTF. V and J are TRBV5 and TRBJ1-2, with a weak D call TRBD1 (6 bases). The CDR3 end is not reached by the read, which stops 4 residues before it; the germline J gene fills it in. CDR3 length: 15 residues. Germline assignment: CDR1 LGHNA and CDR2 YNLKQL (reference sequence). Trimming left V 1 base short and J 0 bases short, with 9 bases between.

In regard to this clone: The gene names here belong to mouse. The missing CDR3 end, 4 residues past where the read stops, is filled in from the germline J gene. This same CDR3 is encoded by further DNA sequences in the sample. The chain recombines TRBV13-2 with TRBJ2-5, with D possibly matching TRBD2 (5 bases). The CDR3 extends over 14 amino acids. Trimming removed 0 bases at V and 3 bases at J, with 8 bases between. CDR1 and CDR2 (germline): NNHNN, SYGAGS (reference sequence). The CDR3 sequence is CASGDAWGQDTQYF. The sequenced part of the CDR3 DNA is TGTGCCAGCGGTGATGCTTGGGGTCAAGAC.

To note about this clone: The gene names here belong to mouse. The read terminates 4 residues before the CDR3 end, so the remaining end is supplied by the germline J gene. The same CDR3 arises from other DNA sequences in this sample as well. This sequence joins TRBV1 and TRBJ2-5, with 7 bases aligning to TRBD2. The CDR3 runs 13 residues. The V gene's germline CDR1 is NSQYPW and CDR2 LRSPGD (reference sequence). The V and J ends lost 3 bases and 3 bases, in that order; junction bases with no gene match: 0. The CDR3 bases that were read are TGCACCTGCAGTGCCTGGGGGCAAGAC. As protein: CTCSAWGQD. The full-length CDR3 reads as CTCSAWGQDTQYF.

This clone came up a few times. The genes and germline here are from mouse. Sequencing ends 4 residues short of the CDR3 end; the germline J gene provides the rest. The chain links TRBV5 to TRBJ2-7; D might be TRBD2 (7 bases). CDR1 and CDR2 from the germline V gene are LGHNA and YNLKQL (reference sequence). The CDR3 has 17 residues. V was cut by 4 bases and J by 0 bases, with 19 bases left in between. CDR3 region: CASSPHHGGPSSYEQYF. CDR3 DNA, as far as it was read: TGTGCCAGCAGCCCACACCATGGGGGGCCGAGCTCCTAT.